This passage covers 28 T cell receptor beta chains from one sample sequenced in a study of blood T cell repertoires in COVID-19. The method was immunoSEQ multiplex PCR; TCRdb's version includes in-frame clones alone and lacks a portion of them. The data contain around 80,000 clones, around 81% of them singletons. The sample was peripheral blood. These receptors all stem from a human donor in a cohort sampled during active COVID-19.

V gene TRBV4-2 combines with J gene TRBJ2-1, with TRBD1 as a possible D gene (6 bases). The V end was cut by 0 bases, the J end by 4 bases, with 10 bases between. The CDR3 extends over 15 amino acids. Per germline, CDR1 LGHNA and CDR2 YNFKEQ. The CDR3 protein is CASSQDRGQYNEQFF. CDR3 DNA sequence: TGTGCCAGCAGCCAAGACAGGGGCCAATACAATGAGCAGTTCTTC.

This clone was seen just once. V usage is TRBV6-5 and J usage is TRBJ2-7, with D possibly TRBD2 on 6 matching bases. The J call is doubtful: the DNA matches TRBJ2-1 better. The V gene's germline CDR1 is MNHEY and CDR2 SVGAGI. The CDR3 is made up of 15 amino acids. The CDR3 here is CASSPSEGGYNEQFF. The CDR3 region has the DNA TGTGCCAGCAGCCCCTCGGAGGGTGGGTACAATGAGCAGTTCTTC.

The chain links TRBV24-1 to TRBJ2-7; 8 positions agree with TRBD1. Losses at the gene ends were 9 bases for V and 4 bases for J; bases not matched to a gene: 1. The CDR3 extends over 11 amino acids. Germline-derived CDR1 and CDR2 are KGHDR and SFDVKD. CDR3 bases: TGTGCCACCCGGGACAGGTACGAGCAGTACTTC. This gives the protein CATRDRYEQYF.

The V gene is TRBV6-5, the J gene TRBJ2-5; D may be TRBD2 (5 bases). The germline gives CDR1 MNHEY, CDR2 SVGAGI. The CDR3 has 16 residues. Trimming shortened V by 0 bases and J by 5 bases, and 16 bases separated the two germline ends. The CDR3 sequence: CASSYSFNNGGETQYF. The CDR3 DNA follows: TGTGCCAGCAGTTACTCCTTCAATAACGGCGGGGAGACCCAGTACTTC.

The V and J genes are TRBV9 and TRBJ2-5; D possibly corresponds to TRBD1 (6 bases). Trimming pared 4 bases from V and 4 bases from J, leaving 11 bases between. The V gene's germline CDR1 is SGDLS and CDR2 YYNGEE. This CDR3 spans 13 amino acids. The CDR3 DNA is TGTGCCAGCAGCCTACAGGGATCAGAGACCCAGTACTTC. It translates to CASSLQGSETQYF.

The gene calls are TRBV5-1 and TRBJ2-2, with D hard to call. CDR3 length: 14 residues. V lost 0 bases to trimming and J lost 2 bases, with 5 bases between them. Germline values: CDR1 SGHRS, CDR2 YFSETQ. The CDR3 protein is CASSLGLNTGELFF. Written as DNA, the CDR3 is TGCGCCAGCAGCTTGGGTCTTAACACCGGGGAGCTGTTTTTT.

The chain uses TRBV18 and TRBJ2-3; 7 nucleotides match TRBD2. Trimming removed 6 bases from V and 2 bases from J; junction bases left unmatched: 11. CDR1 and CDR2 from the germline V gene are KGHSH and LQKENI. This CDR3 contains 16 residues. CDR3 in amino acids: CASSPMWGRATDTQYF. The CDR3 DNA reads as TGTGCCAGCTCCCCCATGTGGGGGAGGGCCACAGATACGCAGTATTTT. Looking up the rest from reference TRBV18 and TRBJ2-3 gives the full variable domain: NAGVMQNPRHLVRRRGQEARLRCSPMKGHSHVYWYRQLPEEGLKFMVYLQKENIIDESGMPKERFSAEFPKEGPSILRIQQVVRGDSAAYFCASSPMWGRATDTQYFGPGTRLTVL.

J is TRBJ1-6 and V is TRBV5-1; a possible D gene is TRBD1 (6 bases). CDR1 and CDR2 (germline): SGHRS, YFSETQ. V was pared by 4 bases and J by 7 bases, with 21 bases between. The CDR3 extends over 17 amino acids. In DNA, the CDR3 is TGCGCCAGCAGCCCCCCGTATAGGGGGAGCTTCAATTCACCCCTCCACTTT. This sequence encodes CASSPPYRGSFNSPLHF.

The chain carries TRBV5-1 and TRBJ2-3; 7 positions agree with TRBD1. The CDR3 has 16 residues. Losses at the gene ends were 4 bases for V and 0 bases for J; bases not matched to a gene: 8. From germline, CDR1 is SGHRS and CDR2 YFSETQ. Here the CDR3 DNA reads TGCGCCAGCAGCCGAGGGACAGAGACTAGCACAGATACGCAGTATTTT. Its translation: CASSRGTETSTDTQYF. Combining the CDR3 with reference TRBV5-1 and TRBJ2-3 gives the whole variable domain KAGVTQTPRYLIKTRGQQVTLSCSPISGHRSVSWYQQTPGQGLQFLFEYFSETQRNKGNFPGRFSGRQFSNSRSEMNVSTLELGDSALYLCASSRGTETSTDTQYFGPGTRLTVL.

The rearrangement links TRBV7-9 to TRBJ1-1; possible D gene TRBD1, 5 bases. V lost 3 bases, J lost 1 base, and 6 bases lay in between. Germline assignment: CDR1 SEHNR and CDR2 FQNEAQ (reference sequence). This CDR3 is 13 amino acids long. The CDR3 DNA sequence: TGTGCCAGCAGCTTGACAGCGAACACTGAAGCTTTCTTT. Its translation is CASSLTANTEAFF.

The CDR3 reads CASSYSPLSYEQYF. In DNA, the CDR3 is TGCGCCAGCAGCTACAGTCCTCTTTCCTACGAGCAGTACTTC. The genes are TRBV5-1 and TRBJ2-7; no definite D call. The CDR3 runs to 14 residues. V was pared by 3 bases and J by 1 base, with 11 bases between. The germline V gene has CDR1 SGHRS and CDR2 YFSETQ.

This clone is a singleton in its sample. The J gene is TRBJ1-1, the V gene TRBV6-5; 9 bases line up with TRBD1. Germline values: CDR1 MNHEY, CDR2 SVGAGI. The trim removed 4 bases at V and 5 bases at J, leaving 8 bases unmatched. The CDR3 spans 15 residues. As DNA, the CDR3 is TGTGCCAGCAGTTCGGGACAGGGACCTTTGACTGAAGCTTTCTTT. It translates to CASSSGQGPLTEAFF.

The gene calls are TRBV19 and TRBJ2-5; D gene unclear. This CDR3 is 14 amino acids long. Germline CDR1 is LNHDA and CDR2 is SQIVND (reference sequence). V shed 6 bases and J shed 2 bases, with 13 bases lying between them. CDR3 region: CASSLYGVQETQYF. In nucleotides, the CDR3 is TGTGCCAGTAGCTTATACGGAGTTCAAGAGACCCAGTACTTC.

This chain uses TRBV7-8 with TRBJ2-5; TRBD2 matches 7 bases. The germline gives CDR1 SGHVS, CDR2 FQNEAQ. Trimming cost V 1 base and J 5 bases; bases outside gene matches: 13. The CDR3 runs 17 residues. CDR3 loop: CASSLGKGLAAKETQYF. CDR3 sequence (DNA): TGTGCCAGCAGCTTAGGAAAAGGTCTAGCGGCGAAGGAGACCCAGTACTTC.

This clone was seen a handful of times. The chain has TRBV6-2 or TRBV6-3 and TRBJ2-7, with a weak D call TRBD2 (6 bases). Germline loops: CDR1 MNHEY, CDR2 SVGEGT. This CDR3 spans 15 amino acids. The V end lost 0 bases, the J end lost 0 bases, and 9 bases lay between the germline ends. CDR3 amino acids: CASSYSGGSSYEQYF. CDR3 in DNA: TGTGCCAGCAGTTACTCTGGGGGGAGCTCCTACGAGCAGTACTTC.

V and J are TRBV2 and TRBJ1-5; 9 bases agree with TRBD1. Germline trimming cut 6 bases from V and 4 bases from J; bases unmatched to any gene: 4. The germline CDR1 and CDR2 sequences are SNHLY and FYNNEI. The CDR3 runs 14 residues. CDR3 coding DNA: TGTGCCAGCAGCGGACAGGGGTTAAATCAGCCCCAGCATTTT. This gives the protein CASSGQGLNQPQHF.

The V gene is TRBV7-3, the J gene TRBJ1-5, with a tentative D call TRBD1 (6 bases). Germline lookup yields CDR1 SGHTA and CDR2 FQGTGA. CDR3 length equals 18 residues. The ends were cut back, 4 bases at V and 0 bases at J, with 19 bases in the middle. CDR3 protein: CASSCLRQEVYSNQPQHF. Written as DNA, the CDR3 is TGTGCCAGCAGCTGTCTAAGACAGGAAGTCTATAGCAATCAGCCCCAGCATTTT.

This sequence joins TRBV18 and TRBJ2-7, with TRBD1 matching over 10 bases. The germline gives CDR1 KGHSH, CDR2 LQKENI. The V segment lost 4 bases and the J segment 5 bases; nucleotides outside the gene matches: 5. The CDR3 covers 14 residues. The CDR3, as DNA: TGTGCCAGCTCACGACAGGGGGCAAGGGACGAGCAGTACTTC. The encoded protein is CASSRQGARDEQYF.

This chain joins TRBV7-3 and TRBJ2-7, with a possible D match to TRBD1 (6 bases). V was shortened by 3 bases and J by 5 bases, with 11 bases between the two germline ends. Germline loops: CDR1 SGHTA, CDR2 FQGTGA. The CDR3 is 13 amino acids. CDR3 bases: TGTGCCAGCAGCTTTACTACAGGGAACGAGCAGTACTTC. Protein: CASSFTTGNEQYF. Combining the CDR3 with reference TRBV7-3 and TRBJ2-7 gives the whole variable domain GAGVSQTPSNKVTEKGKYVELRCDPISGHTALYWYRQSLGQGPEFLIYFQGTGAADDSGLPNDRFFAVRPEGSVSTLKIQRTERGDSAVYLCASSFTTGNEQYFGPGTRLTVT.

V and J are TRBV27 and TRBJ2-1; 7 bases are shared with TRBD2. The CDR3 covers 16 residues. V lost 5 bases and J lost 10; bases outside the gene matches: 17. Germline V lookup: CDR1 MNHEY, CDR2 SMNVEV (reference sequence). The CDR3 DNA sequence: TGTGCCAGCAGTCCGTCAGCGGGGCGTAACCTGGGGGAGCAGTTCTTC. Amino acids: CASSPSAGRNLGEQFF.

The chain employs TRBV5-8 and TRBJ1-2; 9 nucleotides agree with TRBD1. The V gene end was trimmed by 1 base and the J gene end by 1 base; junction bases not matched to a gene: 5. There are 16 residues in the CDR3. CDR1 is SGHTS and CDR2 is YDEGEE in the germline V gene. CDR3 nucleotides: TGTGCCAGCAGCTTGAGGAGGGACAGGGTTAACTATGGCTACACCTTC. Translation gives CASSLRRDRVNYGYTF.

The chain links TRBV11-1 to TRBJ2-2; 7 bases match TRBD1. Germline CDR1 reads SGHAT; CDR2 reads FQDESV (reference sequence). The CDR3 sequence is 15 residues long. V lost 6 bases, J lost 2 bases, and 6 bases stayed unmatched. CDR3 amino acids: CASSTRQGNTGELFF. The CDR3 nucleotides read TGTGCCAGCAGTACTCGACAGGGTAACACCGGGGAGCTGTTTTTT.

In its sample, this clone was seen once. The rearrangement uses TRBV2 and TRBJ1-1, with D maybe TRBD1 (6 bases). The CDR3 spans 15 residues. Germline V gene sequence: CDR1 SNHLY, CDR2 FYNNEI. Trimming shortened V by 6 bases and J by 0 bases, and 14 bases separated the two germline ends. CDR3 DNA sequence: TGTGCCAGCAGCCAGGGGCGGGCAATGAACACTGAAGCTTTCTTT. This translates into CASSQGRAMNTEAFF.

V is TRBV9 and J is TRBJ2-2, with a possible D match to TRBD2 (5 bases). Per germline, CDR1 SGDLS and CDR2 YYNGEE. This CDR3 is built from 14 residues. V was cut by 2 bases and J by 5 bases, with 10 bases left in between. The CDR3, as DNA: TGTGCCAGCAGCGTCTTCCCGGGAACCGGGGAGCTGTTTTTT. Encoded protein: CASSVFPGTGELFF. The complete variable domain, with remaining parts taken from reference TRBV9 and TRBJ2-2, reads DSGVTQTPKHLITATGQRVTLRCSPRSGDLSVYWYQQSLDQGLQFLIQYYNGEERAKGNILERFSAQQFPDLHSELNLSSLELGDSALYFCASSVFPGTGELFFGEGSRLTVL.

The chain's CDR3 is CASRPRTGDAYEQYF. The CDR3 DNA reads as TGTGCCAGCAGACCTCGGACAGGGGACGCCTACGAGCAGTACTTC. The chain carries TRBV7-7 and TRBJ2-7; 9 positions match TRBD1. With V trimmed by 6 bases and J by 2 bases, 8 bases remained unmatched. This CDR3 spans 15 amino acids. Germline loops: CDR1 SSHAT, CDR2 FNYEAQ (reference sequence). The variable domain in full, completed from reference TRBV7-7 and TRBJ2-7, reads GAGVSQSPRYKVTKRGQDVTLRCDPISSHATLYWYQQALGQGPEFLTYFNYEAQPDKSGLPSDRFSAERPEGSISTLTIQRTEQRDSAMYRCASRPRTGDAYEQYFGPGTRLTVT.

The chain is built from TRBV29-1 and TRBJ2-3; perhaps TRBD1 as D (8 bases). Deletions cut 6 bases from V and 2 bases from J, with 12 bases between. Germline-derived CDR1 and CDR2 are SQVTM and ANQGSEA. The CDR3 is 13 residues long. The chain's CDR3 is CSVDRDYTDTQYF. In DNA form, the CDR3 reads TGCAGCGTGGACAGGGACTACACAGATACGCAGTATTTT.

The CDR3: CASSQESTSGIGYEQYF. The CDR3 nucleotides read TGCGCCAGCAGCCAAGAGTCCACTAGCGGGATAGGCTACGAGCAGTACTTC. The V call is TRBV4-1, the J call TRBJ2-7; 10 bases align to TRBD2. The CDR3 has 17 amino acids. Germline loops: CDR1 MGHRA, CDR2 YSYEKL. V trimming: 0 bases; J trimming: 3 bases; junction bases outside the gene matches: 8.

The chain employs TRBV5-1 and TRBJ1-5, with TRBD1 matching 7 bases. V lost 0 bases, J lost 6 bases, and 3 bases stayed unmatched. CDR1 is SGHRS and CDR2 is YFSETQ in the germline V gene. There are 14 residues in the CDR3. CDR3 loop: CASSLEGAPQPQHF. CDR3 in DNA: TGCGCCAGCAGCTTGGAGGGGGCGCCTCAGCCCCAGCATTTT.